The T cell receptor beta chain described here comes from a study of Graves' ophthalmopathy and Graves' hyperthyroidism. Unmatched junction bases numbered 12, after V lost 5 bases and J lost 5 bases. The CDR3 has 17 amino acids. This clonotype turned up a few times. In this cohort, patients with other autoimmune diseases, uncontrolled infections, pregnancy or lactation were excluded. Thyroid ultrasound, orbital computed tomography, TRAb, serum thyroxine and clinical symptoms formed the basis of diagnosis. Amplification of the TCR beta CDR3 regions used RNA transcripts (as template). Second-round multiplex PCR came after a first-round RT-PCR that employed HTBI primers. TCRdb fed the multiplex PCR reads into MiXCR, producing one record per CDR3 protein. The profile covers around 170,000 distinct CDR3 sequences, with less than 45% appearing a single time and under 6.5% taken by the ten largest.

The chain employs TRBV12-3 or TRBV12-4 and TRBJ1-1; 12 nucleotides line up with TRBD1. Specimen: peripheral blood. The receptor comes from a woman aged 40 to 55 with Graves' ophthalmopathy. The CDR3 here is CASSPPGQGAPGTEAFF. DNA of the CDR3: TGTGCCAGCAGTCCGCCGGGACAGGGGGCGCCGGGAACTGAAGCTTTCTTT.